The rows below give T cell receptor beta chains drawn from one sample of a study of OX40 agonist ivuxolimab in advanced cancers. Clones were read by immunoSEQ multiplex PCR, and TCRdb kept only the in-frame ones, dropping some. The table records 65,000 to 95,000 clones, 85% to 90% of them present only once. Specimen: CD4+ or CD8+ T cells sorted from blood, collected in a trial of the OX40 agonist ivuxolimab. The receptors stem from an adult with an advanced solid tumor such as melanoma, head and neck, liver or kidney cancer. Both conserved end residues are part of each CDR3. A D gene is named only where the DNA matches it firmly. Clone size is stated in some rows and not others, as once, few, many or a class when expanded.

j_gene | abundance | d_gene | v_gene | CDR3aa | CDR3nt
TRBJ1-1 | NA | NA | TRBV18 | CASSPYGGRNTEAFF | TGTGCCAGCTCACCTTACGGGGGACGAAACACTGAAGCTTTCTTT
TRBJ1-1 | NA | NA | TRBV6-5 | CASSYQGNAEAFF | TGTGCCAGCAGTTACCAGGGTAACGCTGAAGCTTTCTTT
TRBJ2-1 | NA | NA | TRBV9 | CASSVTARNEQFF | TGTGCCAGCAGCGTGACGGCGAGGAATGAGCAGTTCTTC
TRBJ2-7 | NA | TRBD2 | TRBV18 | CASSLGTSGNSYEQYF | TGTGCCAGCTCATTAGGGACTAGCGGGAACTCCTACGAGCAGTACTTC
TRBJ2-7 | few | NA | TRBV28 | CASRRANNGRIWWDPAPYEQYF | TGTGCCAGCAGAAGGGCAAACAACGGGCGGATCTGGTGGGACCCAGCCCCCTACGAGCAGTACTTC
TRBJ2-4 | NA | NA | TRBV6-6 | CASGQPQGAKNIQYF | TGTGCCAGTGGACAGCCCCAAGGGGCCAAAAACATTCAGTACTTC
TRBJ1-2 | NA | NA | TRBV7-6 | CASSPARTGTFNYGYTF | TGTGCCAGCAGCCCCGCCCGAACTGGGACATTTAACTATGGCTACACCTTC
TRBJ1-2 | few | NA | TRBV19 | CASSQRDYGYTF | TGTGCCAGCTCCCAACGGGATTATGGCTACACCTTC
TRBJ2-3 | NA | NA | TRBV5-1 | CASSLEDYTDTQYF | TGCGCCAGCAGCTTGGAGGACTACACAGATACGCAGTATTTT
TRBJ2-1 | NA | NA | TRBV2 | CASNKDGYNEQFF | TGTGCCAGCAACAAAGATGGGTACAATGAGCAGTTCTTC
TRBJ2-1 | NA | NA | TRBV5-6 | CASTTTGLWDNEQFF | TGTGCCAGCACCACCACAGGGTTATGGGACAATGAGCAGTTCTTC
TRBJ1-2 | NA | TRBD1 | TRBV14 | CASSQEGRGRYGYTF | TGTGCCAGCAGCCAAGAAGGCAGGGGGCGGTATGGCTACACCTTC
TRBJ2-5 | NA | NA | TRBV5-6 | CASSLIRGRAETQYF | TGTGCCAGCAGCTTAATCAGGGGAAGGGCAGAGACCCAGTACTTC
TRBJ1-1 | NA | TRBD1 | TRBV19 | CASLYRGNTEAFF | TGTGCCAGCCTCTACAGGGGAAACACTGAAGCTTTCTTT
TRBJ1-3 | NA | NA | TRBV6-5 | CASSRQASSGNTIYF | TGTGCCAGCAGCAGACAGGCTTCCTCTGGAAACACCATATATTTT
TRBJ2-1 | NA | NA | TRBV19 | CAGLQGLAYNEQFF | TGTGCCGGCCTACAGGGACTGGCATACAATGAGCAGTTCTTC
TRBJ1-4 | NA | NA | TRBV15 | CATSATGHNEKLFF | TGTGCCACCAGCGCGACAGGTCATAATGAAAAACTGTTTTTT
TRBJ2-1 | NA | NA | TRBV6-6 | CASSQAWAGNEQFF | TGTGCCAGCAGTCAGGCCTGGGCGGGCAATGAGCAGTTCTTC
TRBJ2-1 | NA | TRBD1 | TRBV28 | CASSGPGQGTNEQFF | TGTGCCAGCAGTGGACCGGGACAGGGGACCAATGAGCAGTTCTTC
TRBJ1-6 | NA | NA | TRBV21-1 | CASSKRRGAKGSPLHF | TGTGCCAGCAGCAAAAGAAGAGGGGCCAAGGGTTCACCCCTCCACTTT
TRBJ1-1 | once | TRBD1 | TRBV19 | CASSPWTGESAEAFF | TGTGCCAGTAGCCCGTGGACAGGGGAATCTGCTGAAGCTTTCTTT
TRBJ2-7 | NA | TRBD2 | TRBV5-5 | CASSLVLGLAGSYHEQYF | TGTGCCAGCAGCTTGGTATTAGGGCTAGCGGGAAGCTACCACGAGCAGTACTTC
TRBJ1-1 | NA | NA | TRBV6-5 | CASSDRNEAFF | TGTGCCAGCAGTGACAGGAATGAAGCTTTCTTT
TRBJ1-2 | NA | TRBD1 | TRBV6-4 | CASRVDRAKGGYTF | TGTGCCAGCAGGGTCGACAGGGCCAAAGGAGGCTACACCTTC
TRBJ2-2 | once | NA | TRBV15 | CATSRETGRPTGELFF | TGTGCCACCAGCAGAGAGACAGGGAGGCCTACCGGGGAGCTGTTTTTT
TRBJ2-2 | NA | NA | TRBV5-1 | CASSFRSNTGELFF | TGCGCCAGCAGCTTCAGGTCGAACACCGGGGAGCTGTTTTTT
TRBJ2-1 | NA | TRBD2 | TRBV7-3 | CASSPPTSGGAREQFF | TGTGCCAGCAGCCCCCCCACTAGCGGGGGGGCGCGTGAGCAGTTCTTC
TRBJ1-5 | NA | NA | TRBV2 | CASSESQSNQPQHF | TGTGCCAGCAGTGAAAGCCAGAGCAATCAGCCCCAGCATTTT
TRBJ1-5 | NA | NA | TRBV28 | CASSMTAHAYSNQPQHF | TGTGCCAGCAGTATGACAGCCCACGCTTATAGCAATCAGCCCCAGCATTTT
TRBJ1-2 | NA | NA | TRBV14 | CASSQDENYGYTF | TGTGCCAGCAGCCAAGATGAAAACTATGGCTACACCTTC
TRBJ2-1 | NA | TRBD2 | TRBV7-9 | CASSHSSGGSYNEQFF | TGTGCCAGCAGTCATTCCAGCGGGGGGTCCTACAATGAGCAGTTCTTC
TRBJ2-1 | NA | TRBD2 | TRBV28 | CASRPGLAGVSFEQFF | TGTGCCAGCAGACCTGGACTAGCGGGAGTAAGTTTTGAGCAGTTCTTC
TRBJ1-6 | NA | NA | TRBV18 | CASSGGRPDNSPLHF | TGTGCCAGCTCCGGCGGGAGGCCAGATAATTCACCCCTCCACTTT
TRBJ2-7 | NA | TRBD2 | TRBV27 | CASSLGGGAYEQYF | TGTGCCAGCAGTTTAGGGGGAGGGGCCTACGAGCAGTACTTC
TRBJ2-7 | NA | TRBD2 | TRBV25-1 | CASSMGLAEYF | TGTGCCAGCAGTATGGGACTAGCGGAATACTTC
TRBJ2-7 | NA | NA | TRBV19 | CASSISYNYEQYF | TGTGCCAGTAGTATAAGTTATAACTACGAGCAGTACTTC
TRBJ2-7 | NA | NA | TRBV7-3 | CASSLQGMITEQYF | TGTGCCAGCAGCCTGCAGGGTATGATCACCGAGCAGTACTTC
TRBJ2-3 | NA | TRBD1 | TRBV7-2 | CASSIRQGSDTQYF | TGTGCCAGCAGCATAAGACAGGGTTCAGATACGCAGTATTTT
TRBJ1-2 | NA | NA | TRBV16 | CASSQWSGGPGNYGYTF | TGTGCCAGCAGCCAATGGTCCGGCGGGCCAGGGAACTATGGCTACACCTTC
TRBJ1-5 | NA | NA | TRBV7-8 | CASSLRRWDTNQPQHF | TGTGCCAGCAGCTTAAGGAGGTGGGACACCAATCAGCCCCAGCATTTT
TRBJ1-5 | NA | TRBD1 | TRBV2 | CASNLGQVGNQPQHF | TGTGCCAGCAATCTGGGACAGGTAGGCAATCAGCCCCAGCATTTT